This T cell receptor (beta chain) originates from a study of T cells expressing NK-cell markers. Study-wide context: The TCR beta repertoires were obtained from sorted CD3+CD56+NKG2C+, CD3+CD56+NKG2C- and CD3+CD56-NKG2C+ T cells.

Germline lookup yields CDR1 SGHRS and CDR2 YFSETQ. The CDR3 has 15 residues. Using the 5' RACE reads, TCRdb records one entry per CDR3 protein without DNA. This sample's clone table lists about 160,000 distinct CDR3 sequences. Sequenced material: blood T cells: a sorted CD56 or NKG2C T cell subset, CD4+ or CD8+ T cells, or bulk PBMC T cells (not recorded which). This chain connects TRBV5-1 to TRBJ1-5; TCRdb designates TRBD1, a call that cannot be tested without DNA. This sequence originates from a woman aged 18 to 75 in good health. CDR3 in amino acids: CASSLGTGDNQPQHF.